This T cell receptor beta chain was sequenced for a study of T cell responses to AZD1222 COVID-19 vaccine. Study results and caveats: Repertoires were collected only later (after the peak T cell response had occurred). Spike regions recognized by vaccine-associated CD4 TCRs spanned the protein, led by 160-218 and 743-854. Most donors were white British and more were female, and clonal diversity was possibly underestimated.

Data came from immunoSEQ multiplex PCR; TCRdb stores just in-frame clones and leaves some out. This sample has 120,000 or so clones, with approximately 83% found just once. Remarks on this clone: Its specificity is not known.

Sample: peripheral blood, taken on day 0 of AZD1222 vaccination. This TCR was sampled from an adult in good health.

The CDR3 loop reads CASSPRTSASYEQYF. The CDR3 DNA sequence: TGTGCCAGCAGCCCGCGGACTAGCGCCTCCTACGAGCAGTACTTC. The chain links TRBV7-2 to TRBJ2-7; 9 bases are shared with TRBD2. The CDR3 is made up of 15 amino acids. Unmatched junction bases numbered 5, after V lost 5 bases and J lost 0 bases. In germline, CDR1 is SGHTA, CDR2 FQGNSA.